This T cell receptor (beta chain) was documented in a study of yellow fever vaccine responses in identical twins. General study results and limits: Twins' vaccine T cell responses were reported to seem partly convergent and partly personalized.

Looked up from germline, CDR1 is SGHAT and CDR2 is FQDESV (reference sequence). This CDR3 has 17 amino acids. V was clipped by 3 bases and J by 3 bases, with 15 bases between them. TCRdb processed the RT-PCR reads anew with MiXCR; each CDR3 protein has one entry. The table records under 9,000 distinct CDR3 sequences, around four fifths of them present only once. As to this clonotype: The antigen is not known.

The chain uses TRBV11-1 and TRBJ2-6, with D possibly TRBD2 on 6 matching bases. The TCR was taken from a woman aged 18-30 years who received the yellow fever vaccine. The sequencing here drew on T cells from blood (PBMCs), unsorted or a sorted subset (not recorded which), taken before or after yellow fever vaccination (not recorded which). The CDR3 sequence: CASSLGSGEGGANVLTF. In nucleotides, the CDR3 is TGTGCCAGCAGCTTGGGATCGGGAGAAGGTGGGGCCAACGTCCTGACTTTC.